This T cell receptor (beta chain) originates from a study of siplizumab effects on memory and regulatory T cells. This table comes from immunoSEQ multiplex PCR, and its TCRdb copy is limited to in-frame clones, with some not included. The sample includes about 100,000 clones, 75% to 95% of them seen just once. The CDR3 has 14 amino acids. V was shortened by 4 bases and J by 4 bases, with 13 bases between the two germline ends. The germline CDR1 and CDR2 sequences are LNHDA and SQIVND (reference sequence). The specimen sequenced was CD4+ T cells sorted from blood. This rearrangement joins TRBV19 to TRBJ1-2; D may be TRBD1 (5 bases). The receptor was derived from a human donor in good health. The CDR3 bases are TGTGCCAGTAGTACCGGGGGGGGAGGCTATGGCTACACCTTC. Translated: CASSTGGGGYGYTF.